Shown below are 29 T cell receptor beta chains from a single sample sequenced in a study of PD-L1 blockade in urothelial cancer (TCRdb year 2017). Libraries were constructed by the immunoSEQ multiplex PCR assay. TCRdb stores this immuneACCESS table with in-frame sequences only. Part of the clones is absent; in the studies checked, under half of the shortfall reflects unresolved V genes, and no reason is known for the rest. This sample has more than 35,000 clones in its table, and about four fifths of those were observed once. In total, the top ten clones hold around 2.9% of the sample. The material was PBMCs, obtained around atezolizumab (anti-PD-L1) treatment. The receptors derive from a man aged 65-85 years with urothelial cancer.

This chain links TRBV5-1 with TRBJ1-5, with 7 positions matching TRBD1. The J segment lost 2 bases and the V segment lost 2 bases, leaving 4 bases of the junction unmatched. The germline CDR1 and CDR2 sequences are SGHRS and YFSETQ. This CDR3 is 15 amino acids long. The CDR3 protein is CASSFGGTGNQPQHF. CDR3 DNA: TGCGCCAGCAGCTTTGGGGGGACAGGCAATCAGCCCCAGCATTTT.

J is TRBJ1-4 and V is TRBV21-1; whether TRBD1, the table's D call, matches the DNA was not checked. TRBV21-1 is marked as a pseudogene. This CDR3 is 19 amino acids long. The DNA of the CDR3 is TGTGTCCCAGCAGCAAAAAATGAGTTCGGGGACAGGGGGCATGAAAAACTGTTTTTT. This translates into CVPAAKNEFGDRGHEKLFF.

This clone was seen more than once but under ten times. This chain connects TRBV2 to TRBJ1-2; 8 bases line up with TRBD1. The V gene's germline CDR1 is SNHLY and CDR2 FYNNEI. The CDR3 runs 14 residues. V dropped 7 bases and J dropped 7; count of bases not matched to a gene: 11. In nucleotides, the CDR3 is TGTGCCAGCACGGAGGCAGGGGGCGGTTCTGGCTACACCTTC. It is translated as CASTEAGGGSGYTF.

V usage is TRBV6-5 and J usage is TRBJ1-2, with D possibly TRBD1 on 6 matching bases. V gave up 4 bases and J gave up 8 bases, with 23 bases separating them. The CDR3 totals 16 residues. CDR1 MNHEY and CDR2 SVGAGI come from the germline V gene. This CDR3 is CASSLFAFDRTRGYTF. CDR3 DNA: TGTGCCAGCAGTTTATTCGCCTTTGACAGGACTAGGGGCTACACCTTC.

This clone has only a few counts. The chain recombines TRBV2 with TRBJ2-1, with a weak D call TRBD2 (6 bases). Germline CDR1 SNHLY, CDR2 FYNNEI. CDR3 length equals 13 residues. The germline V and J ends were trimmed by 6 bases and 10 bases, with 16 bases remaining between them. The CDR3 region is CASSGMRGREQFF. CDR3 nucleotides: TGTGCCAGCAGCGGAATGCGGGGCCGGGAGCAGTTCTTC.

V gene TRBV7-3 combines with J gene TRBJ1-1; 9 bases fit TRBD1. CDR1 and CDR2 (germline): SGHTA, FQGTGA. Unmatched junction bases numbered 12, after V lost 5 bases and J lost 5 bases. This CDR3 comprises 16 residues. The CDR3 reads CASSPTRQGGGTEAFF. CDR3 DNA: TGTGCCAGCAGCCCCACCCGACAGGGGGGAGGAACTGAAGCTTTCTTT.

This clone was seen a single time. The V gene is TRBV28, the J gene TRBJ2-4, with 7 positions matching TRBD2. CDR3 length equals 18 residues. CDR1 MDHEN and CDR2 SYDVKM come from the germline V gene. V lost 2 bases to trimming and J lost 0 bases; unmatched junction nucleotides: 10. The DNA of the CDR3 is TGTGCCAGCAGTTTAATAAAAAGGGGAGGGCCAGCCAAAAACATTCAGTACTTC. Amino acid sequence: CASSLIKRGGPAKNIQYF.

The chain links TRBV7-2 to TRBJ2-7; D is possibly TRBD1 (6 bases). The CDR3 has 17 amino acids. Deletions cut 5 bases from V and 4 bases from J, with 24 bases between. The germline V gene has CDR1 SGHTA and CDR2 FQGNSA. The CDR3 DNA sequence: TGTGCCAGCAGCCTTAGGTCAGCGCTCCAGGGGACATACGAGCAGTACTTC. Residues: CASSLRSALQGTYEQYF.

This clone occurred once. The chain uses TRBV29-1 and TRBJ1-1; 9 bases line up with TRBD1. From germline, CDR1 is SQVTM and CDR2 ANQGSEA. The V gene end was trimmed by 5 bases and the J gene end by 3 bases; junction bases not matched to a gene: 1. The CDR3 contains 12 residues. For the CDR3, the DNA is TGCAGCGTTTGGGACAGGGACACTGAAGCTTTCTTT. Its protein product is CSVWDRDTEAFF.

This chain connects TRBV5-4 to TRBJ2-3; D perhaps matches TRBD2 (6 bases). Per the germline V gene, CDR1 is SGHNT and CDR2 is YYREEE (reference sequence). This CDR3 spans 16 amino acids. V was pared by 1 base and J by 3 bases, with 15 bases between. The CDR3 region is CASSLMGGLVTDTQYF. Written as DNA, the CDR3 is TGTGCCAGCAGCTTGATGGGGGGTTTAGTAACAGATACGCAGTATTTT.

The genes are TRBV7-2 and TRBJ2-1; 7 positions match TRBD1. Looked up from germline, CDR1 is SGHTA and CDR2 is FQGNSA. With 1 base clipped from V and 3 bases from J, the junction kept 6 bases outside the gene matches. This CDR3 region has 16 residues. DNA of the CDR3: TGTGCCAGCAGCTTAGGGGCAGGGGGTCACTACAATGAGCAGTTCTTC. Translating it yields CASSLGAGGHYNEQFF.

The chain links TRBV12-5 to TRBJ2-1; 11 nucleotides align to TRBD2. V lost 5 bases, J lost 7 bases, and 7 bases stayed unmatched. Germline CDR1 is LGHNT and CDR2 is FRNRAP. The CDR3 totals 15 residues. The CDR3 spells CASGGISGGANEQFF. The CDR3 DNA reads TGTGCTAGTGGTGGAATTAGCGGGGGGGCTAATGAGCAGTTCTTC.

This chain links TRBV18 with TRBJ1-1; D call uncertain. With 8 bases removed from V and 6 bases from J, the gap between germline ends came to 13 bases. Germline V gives CDR1 KGHSH, CDR2 LQKENI. CDR3 size: 12 residues. CDR3 DNA: TGTGCCAGCACCCCCGACTCATCTGAAGCTTTCTTT. Translation gives CASTPDSSEAFF.

The chain is built from TRBV6-6 and TRBJ1-1; D is uncertain. CDR3 length equals 12 residues. V lost 10 bases, J lost 4 bases, and 13 bases lay in between. Germline CDR1 and CDR2: MNHNY and SVGAGI (reference sequence). The CDR3 nucleotides read TGTGCCACTAAGATAGGAGGCACTGAAGCTTTCTTT. Protein: CATKIGGTEAFF.

The rearrangement links TRBV6-6 to TRBJ2-7; D gene unclear. CDR3 length equals 15 residues. V lost 4 bases, J lost 0 bases, and 13 bases lay in between. Germline V CDR1 and CDR2: MNHNY, SVGAGI (reference sequence). The DNA for the CDR3 is TGTGCCAGCAGTTCCTCCGTAGCTAGCTCCTACGAGCAGTACTTC. This sequence encodes CASSSSVASSYEQYF.

This chain connects TRBV9 to TRBJ2-7, with a possible D match to TRBD1 (5 bases). The V gene's germline CDR1 is SGDLS and CDR2 YYNGEE. The CDR3 is 14 amino acids. The V and J ends lost 0 bases and 6 bases respectively, with 13 bases between them. CDR3 region: CASSVDTGFTEQYF. Here the CDR3 DNA reads TGTGCCAGCAGCGTAGACACAGGCTTTACCGAGCAGTACTTC.

This clone has more than one count but fewer than ten. The gene calls are TRBV7-2 and TRBJ1-5; perhaps TRBD1 as D (5 bases). V dropped 5 bases and J dropped 7 bases, with 12 bases sitting between them. Germline V gene data show CDR1 as SGHTA and CDR2 as FQGNSA. The CDR3 loop spans 13 amino acids. CDR3 residues: CASSPREGQPQHF. The CDR3 DNA follows: TGTGCCAGCAGCCCAAGGGAGGGGCAGCCCCAGCATTTT.

This clone has only one observation. CDR3 in amino acids: CASSQGTSGDEQFF. CDR3 in DNA: TGTGCCAGCAGCCAAGGGACTAGCGGGGATGAGCAGTTCTTC. The chain has TRBV7-8 and TRBJ2-1; the match to TRBD2 covers 13 bases. Germline V gene sequence: CDR1 SGHVS, CDR2 FQNEAQ. The CDR3 runs to 14 residues. The V gene end was trimmed by 5 bases and the J gene end by 8 bases; junction bases not matched to a gene: 3.

The chain joins TRBV4-3 to TRBJ2-5; a possible D gene is TRBD1 (6 bases). Germline CDR1 and CDR2: LGHNA and YSLEER. V lost 4 bases to trimming and J lost 5 bases, with 14 bases between them. CDR3 length: 14 residues. The DNA of the CDR3 is TGCGCCAGCAGCCCCGGACTGGGGGCCGAGACCCAGTACTTC. As protein: CASSPGLGAETQYF.

The rearrangement joins TRBV5-5 to TRBJ1-2, with TRBD1 matching over 8 bases. V was clipped by 4 bases and J by 5 bases; unmatched bases: 10. The CDR3 is 15 residues long. CDR1 is SGHKS, CDR2 YYEKEE, per germline (reference sequence). In DNA, the CDR3 is TGTGCCAGCAGCCTTCTGGGACAGGCAGGGTATGGCTACACCTTC. Encoded protein: CASSLLGQAGYGYTF.

This clone was detected only once. The J gene is TRBJ1-2, the V gene TRBV5-1; D is unresolved. Germline CDR1 and CDR2: SGHRS and YFSETQ. Trimming removed 4 bases from V and 0 bases from J, with 10 bases in between. The CDR3 is 14 amino acids. This CDR3 reads CASSAGSTNYGYTF. The CDR3 nucleotides read TGCGCCAGCAGCGCCGGGTCTACTAACTATGGCTACACCTTC.

This sequence joins TRBV19 and TRBJ2-1, with D maybe TRBD2 (5 bases). The V end was cut by 5 bases, the J end by 6 bases, with 17 bases between. The CDR3 contains 15 residues. The germline CDR1 and CDR2 sequences are LNHDA and SQIVND (reference sequence). CDR3 residues: CASSLSGVRGNEQFF. The DNA for the CDR3 is TGTGCCAGTAGTCTATCCGGGGTTCGCGGCAATGAGCAGTTCTTC.

V and J are TRBV7-6 and TRBJ1-5, with a possible D match to TRBD1 (5 bases). This CDR3 has 14 amino acids. The germline CDR1 and CDR2 sequences are SGHVS and FNYEAQ. V was shortened by 2 bases and J by 7 bases, with 12 bases between the two germline ends. The DNA for the CDR3 is TGTGCCAGCAGCTTAAACACAGGTCCCCAGCCCCAGCATTTT. Its protein is CASSLNTGPQPQHF. The full variable domain, its missing parts supplied by reference TRBV7-6 and TRBJ1-5, is GAGVSQSPRYKVTKRGQDVALRCDPISGHVSLYWYRQALGQGPEFLTYFNYEAQQDKSGLPNDRFSAERPEGSISTLTIQRTEQRDSAMYRCASSLNTGPQPQHFGDGTRLSIL.

The V call is TRBV19, the J call TRBJ1-5; no definite D call. V lost 7 bases, J lost 0 bases, and 16 bases lay in between. The CDR3 runs 16 residues. CDR1 is LNHDA, CDR2 SQIVND, per germline (reference sequence). DNA of the CDR3: TGTGCCAGTACCTTAGATTCGGGATATAGCAATCAGCCCCAGCATTTT. It yields the protein CASTLDSGYSNQPQHF.

This clone was seen only once. The J gene is TRBJ2-2, the V gene TRBV6-1; weak D call: TRBD2 (5 bases). This CDR3 region has 15 residues. V lost 2 bases, J lost 5 bases, and 12 bases lay in between. From germline, CDR1 is MNHNS and CDR2 SASEGT. CDR3 nucleotide sequence: TGTGCCAGCAGTGAATGGGAATCGGGAACCGGGGAGCTGTTTTTT. This encodes CASSEWESGTGELFF.

The J gene is TRBJ2-7, the V gene TRBV28, with 8 positions matching TRBD1. Trimming removed 5 bases from V and 1 base from J; junction bases left unmatched: 7. Germline loops: CDR1 MDHEN, CDR2 SYDVKM. This CDR3 has 15 residues. The CDR3 is CASSIVDRGSYEQYF. The DNA of the CDR3 is TGTGCCAGCAGTATAGTAGACAGGGGTTCCTACGAGCAGTACTTC.

The rearrangement joins TRBV9 to TRBJ2-3; no clear D gene. The CDR3 is made up of 12 amino acids. Trimming stripped 4 bases from V and 3 bases from J, with 6 bases between. Germline CDR1 and CDR2: SGDLS and YYNGEE. For the CDR3, the DNA is TGTGCCAGCAGCCCTCCGACAGATACGCAGTATTTT. Encoded protein: CASSPPTDTQYF.

The chain couples TRBV28 to TRBJ1-4; 9 bases fit TRBD1. Germline CDR1 and CDR2: MDHEN and SYDVKM. The CDR3 loop spans 16 amino acids. Trimming removed 6 bases from V and 9 bases from J; junction bases left unmatched: 14. This CDR3 is CASSLGQGTRGKKLFF. CDR3 DNA sequence: TGTGCCAGCAGCTTGGGACAGGGCACCAGAGGGAAAAAACTGTTTTTT.

The chain recombines TRBV15 with TRBJ2-3; 10 nucleotides line up with TRBD2. Per the germline V gene, CDR1 is LNHNV and CDR2 is YYDKDF (reference sequence). Trimming cost V 4 bases and J 2 bases; bases outside gene matches: 3. This CDR3 contains 15 residues. The CDR3 sequence: CATSKAGGYTDTQYF. DNA for the CDR3: TGTGCCACCAGCAAAGCGGGGGGGTACACAGATACGCAGTATTTT.